This T cell receptor (beta chain) was documented in a study of cytomegalovirus exposure and HLA in healthy donors. Primers: 60 Vbeta forward and 13 Jbeta reverse. Methods used by the authors: Among the unique TCR beta chains that a later analysis counted, roughly 80 million in all, roughly 11 million were shared. Only in-frame clones appear in the TCRdb table, and some are missing; sequencing was by immunoSEQ multiplex PCR. That table furnishes V, J and clone size, whereas the DNA furnished D and trimming. The sample lists 90,000 to 120,000 clones; roughly 82% were seen once. The TCR sequence derives from a man aged 30 to 45 in good health and CMV-seropositive. The sequencing input was PBMCs.

The chain's CDR3 is CASSLGGSEQYF. CDR3 in DNA: TGTGCCAGCAGCTTGGGAGGGTCCGAGCAGTACTTC. V usage is TRBV5-6 and J usage is TRBJ2-7; D is perhaps TRBD2 (5 bases). The ends were cut back, 0 bases at V and 6 bases at J, with 7 bases in the middle. The CDR3 has 12 residues. Germline V gives CDR1 SGHDT, CDR2 YYEEEE. The variable domain in full, with the rest retrieved from reference TRBV5-6 and TRBJ2-7, is DAGVTQSPTHLIKTRGQQVTLRCSPKSGHDTVSWYQQALGQGPQFIFQYYEEEERQRGNFPDRFSGHQFPNYSSELNVNALLLGDSALYLCASSLGGSEQYFGPGTRLTVT.